One T cell receptor (beta chain) is described in this entry. A read error may produce the germline difference seen at one junction end. The CDR3 spans 12 residues. CDR1 and CDR2 (germline): LGHNT, FRNRAP. Investigators profiled TCR beta VDJ and CDR3 from genomic DNA template. TCRdb analysed the reads with MiXCR anew, one entry per CDR3 protein. Of 40,000 to 50,000 distinct CDR3 sequences listed, roughly 69% are singletons. The record originates from a study of CD8+CD57+ T cells in acquired aplastic anemia. The chain recombines TRBV12-5 with TRBJ1-1; possible D gene TRBD1, 6 bases. This clonotype originated in a human donor in good health, serving as a control. The sample consisted of sorted CD4+, CD8+, or CD8+CD57+ T cells (not recorded which) from PBMCs. The CDR3 sequence: CASGLGATAALF. CDR3 nucleotide sequence: TGTGCTAGTGGTCTGGGGGCTACTGCTGCTCTCTTT.